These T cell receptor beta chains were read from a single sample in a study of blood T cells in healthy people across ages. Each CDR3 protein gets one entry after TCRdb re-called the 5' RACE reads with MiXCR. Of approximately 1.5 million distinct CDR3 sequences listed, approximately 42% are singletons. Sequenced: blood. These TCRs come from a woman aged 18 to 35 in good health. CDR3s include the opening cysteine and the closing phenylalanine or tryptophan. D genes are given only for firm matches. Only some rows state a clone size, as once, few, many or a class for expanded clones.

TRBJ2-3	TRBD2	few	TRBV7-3	CASSQTSGIRDTQYF	TGTGCCAGCAGCCAGACTAGCGGGATTAGGGATACGCAGTATTTT
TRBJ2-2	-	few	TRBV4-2	CASSPSPSGELFF	TGTGCCAGCAGCCCCTCGCCCTCCGGGGAGCTGTTTTTT
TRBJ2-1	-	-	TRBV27	CASATRPSYNEQFF	TGCGCCAGCGCCACGCGGCCGTCCTACAATGAGCAGTTCTTC
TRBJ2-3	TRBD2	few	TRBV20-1	CSAELLAGGTQYF	TGCAGTGCTGAGTTATTAGCGGGAGGAACGCAGTATTTT
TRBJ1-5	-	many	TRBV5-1	CASSPEGGQPQHF	TGTGCCAGCTCCCCGGAGGGGGGGCAGCCCCAGCATTTT
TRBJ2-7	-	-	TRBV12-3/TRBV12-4	CASSRGVGPYEQYF	TGTGCCAGCAGTCGCGGAGTTGGACCCTACGAGCAGTACTTC
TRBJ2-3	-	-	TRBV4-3	CASSGDLATDTQYF	TGCGCCAGCTCCGGGGATCTAGCCACAGATACGCAGTATTTT
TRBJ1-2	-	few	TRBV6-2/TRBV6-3	CASSYGGANYGYTF	TGTGCCAGCAGTTACGGAGGAGCTAACTATGGCTACACCTTC
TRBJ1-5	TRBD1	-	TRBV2	CASSEDRRGNQPQHF	TGTGCCAGCAGTGAAGATCGCAGGGGGAATCAGCCCCAGCATTTT
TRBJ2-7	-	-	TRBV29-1	CSVEVQGSREQYF	TGCAGCGTTGAAGTTCAGGGGAGCCGCGAGCAGTACTTC
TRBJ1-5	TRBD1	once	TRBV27	CASSSYRGREPQHF	TGTGCCAGCAGTTCCTACAGGGGGAGGGAGCCCCAGCATTTT
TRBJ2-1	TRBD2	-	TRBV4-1	CASKGEASGYNEQFF	TGCGCCAGCAAAGGAGAGGCTAGCGGTTACAATGAGCAGTTCTTC
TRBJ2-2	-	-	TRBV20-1	CSADSSTGELFF	TGCAGTGCTGACAGTTCCACCGGGGAGCTGTTTTTT
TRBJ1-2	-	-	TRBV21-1	CASSKVDEAGPYGYTF	TGTGCCAGCAGCAAAGTGGATGAAGCGGGCCCCTATGGCTACACCTTC
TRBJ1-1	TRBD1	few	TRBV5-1	CASSRSGQGYGTEAFF	TGCGCCAGCAGCCGTTCGGGACAGGGTTACGGCACTGAAGCTTTCTTT
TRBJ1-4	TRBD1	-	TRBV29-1	CSVAYSTGRDEKLFF	TGCAGCGTTGCCTACTCGACAGGGCGCGATGAAAAACTGTTTTTT
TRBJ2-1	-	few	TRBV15	CATSRPDSLPYNEQFF	TGTGCCACCAGCAGGCCGGACAGCCTGCCCTACAATGAGCAGTTCTTC
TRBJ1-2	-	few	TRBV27	CASSINGGWGTNYGYTF	TGTGCCAGCAGCATCAACGGCGGGTGGGGGACTAACTATGGCTACACCTTC
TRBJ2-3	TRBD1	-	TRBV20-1	CSARGWDRVGTDTQYF	TGCAGTGCTAGAGGTTGGGACAGGGTTGGTACAGATACGCAGTATTTT
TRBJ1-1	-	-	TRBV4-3	CASSQDPRGEGTEAFF	TGCGCCAGCAGCCAAGATCCGCGGGGGGAAGGAACTGAAGCTTTCTTT
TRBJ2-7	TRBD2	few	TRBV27	CASSLISSGLYEQYF	TGTGCCAGCAGTTTAATTTCTAGCGGGCTTTACGAGCAGTACTTC
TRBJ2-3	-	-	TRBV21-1	CASSKGRNTDTQYF	TGTGCCAGCAGCAAGGGACGTAACACAGATACGCAGTATTTT
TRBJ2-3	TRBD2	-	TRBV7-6	CASSWTSGSADTQYF	TGTGCCAGCAGCTGGACTAGCGGGAGTGCTGATACGCAGTATTTT
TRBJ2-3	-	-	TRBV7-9	CASSHTGTDTQYF	TGTGCCAGCAGTCACACAGGGACAGATACGCAGTATTTT
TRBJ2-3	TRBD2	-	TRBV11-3	CASSGAGTSGIGTQYF	TGTGCCAGCAGCGGAGCCGGGACTAGCGGGATCGGTACGCAGTATTTT
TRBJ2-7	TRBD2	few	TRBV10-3	CAISELLAGGANEQYF	TGTGCCATCAGTGAGCTTCTAGCGGGAGGAGCGAACGAGCAGTACTTC
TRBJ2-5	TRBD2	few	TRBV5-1	CASSSGTSGLGEQYF	TGCGCCAGCAGCTCCGGGACTAGCGGTTTGGGGGAGCAGTACTTC
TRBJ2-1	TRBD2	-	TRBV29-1	CSVVRLAGANEQFF	TGCAGCGTTGTTAGACTAGCGGGAGCCAATGAGCAGTTCTTC
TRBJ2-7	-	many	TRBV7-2	CASTSFRGAYEQYF	TGTGCCAGCACCAGCTTCAGGGGAGCCTACGAGCAGTACTTC
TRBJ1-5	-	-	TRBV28	CASSFRTNQPQHF	TGTGCCAGCAGTTTTCGCACCAATCAGCCCCAGCATTTT
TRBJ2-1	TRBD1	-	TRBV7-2	CASSQLFAGGNEQFF	TGTGCCAGCAGCCAGTTGTTCGCAGGGGGTAATGAGCAGTTCTTC
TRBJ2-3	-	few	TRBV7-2	CASSLALPADTQYF	TGTGCCAGCAGCTTAGCGCTACCCGCAGATACGCAGTATTTT
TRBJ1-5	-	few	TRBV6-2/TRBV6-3	CATRGSNQPQHF	TGTGCCACCCGGGGTAGCAATCAGCCCCAGCATTTT
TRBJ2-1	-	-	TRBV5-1	CASAGLGADKQFF	TGCGCCAGCGCTGGTCTCGGGGCGGATAAGCAGTTCTTC
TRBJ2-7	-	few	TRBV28	CASSLRGRGASEQYF	TGTGCCAGCAGTTTAAGAGGGAGGGGGGCCTCCGAGCAGTACTTC
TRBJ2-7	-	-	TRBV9	CASSASIFSYEQYF	TGTGCCAGCAGCGCCTCCATCTTCTCCTACGAGCAGTACTTC
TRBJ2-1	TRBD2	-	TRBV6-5	CASSYMGLAYNEQFF	TGTGCCAGCAGTTACATGGGACTAGCCTACAATGAGCAGTTCTTC
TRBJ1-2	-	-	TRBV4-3	CASSHEINYGYTF	TGCGCCAGCAGCCACGAGATAAACTATGGCTACACCTTC
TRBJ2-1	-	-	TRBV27	CASSLSWVARGKQFF	TGTGCCAGCAGTTTATCGTGGGTAGCGCGGGGTAAGCAGTTCTTC
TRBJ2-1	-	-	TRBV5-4	CASSYLGPDDEQFF	TGTGCCAGCAGTTACTTGGGACCAGACGATGAGCAGTTCTTC
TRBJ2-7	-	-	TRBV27	CASSYGEIYEQYF	TGTGCCAGCAGCTACGGGGAAATATACGAGCAGTACTTC